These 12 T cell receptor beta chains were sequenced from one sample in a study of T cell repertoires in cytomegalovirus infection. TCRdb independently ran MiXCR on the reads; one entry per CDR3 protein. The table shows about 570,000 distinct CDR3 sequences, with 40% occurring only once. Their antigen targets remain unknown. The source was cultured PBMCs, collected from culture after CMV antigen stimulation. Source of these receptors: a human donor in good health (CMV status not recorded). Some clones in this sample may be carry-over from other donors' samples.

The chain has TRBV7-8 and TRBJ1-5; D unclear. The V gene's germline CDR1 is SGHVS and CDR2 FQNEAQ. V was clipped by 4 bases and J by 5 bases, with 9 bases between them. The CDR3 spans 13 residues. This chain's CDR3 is CASSSELDQPQHF. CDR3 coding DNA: TGTGCCAGCAGCTCGGAGCTAGATCAGCCCCAGCATTTT.

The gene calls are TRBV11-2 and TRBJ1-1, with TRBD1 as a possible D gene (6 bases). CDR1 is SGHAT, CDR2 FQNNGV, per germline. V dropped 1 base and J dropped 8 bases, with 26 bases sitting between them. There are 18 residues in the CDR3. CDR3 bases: TGTGCCAGCAGCTTAGGGGGGGGGGCCCGACTATTTGGAGAGGAAGCTTTCTTT. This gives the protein CASSLGGGARLFGEEAFF.

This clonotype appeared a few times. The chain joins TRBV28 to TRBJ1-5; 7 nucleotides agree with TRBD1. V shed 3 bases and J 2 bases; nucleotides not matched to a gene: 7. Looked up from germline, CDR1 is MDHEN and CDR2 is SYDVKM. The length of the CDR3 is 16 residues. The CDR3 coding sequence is TGTGCCAGCAGTTTCCCTCTAACAGGGGGCAATCAGCCCCAGCATTTT. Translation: CASSFPLTGGNQPQHF.

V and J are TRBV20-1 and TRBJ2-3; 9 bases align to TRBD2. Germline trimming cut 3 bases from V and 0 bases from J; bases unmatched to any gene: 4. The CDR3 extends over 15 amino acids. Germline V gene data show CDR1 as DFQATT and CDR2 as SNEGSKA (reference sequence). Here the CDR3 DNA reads TGCAGTGCTAGCTCGCTAGCGGGGAGCACAGATACGCAGTATTTT. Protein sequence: CSASSLAGSTDTQYF.

The CDR3 sequence: CASSLVQVGAFF. The CDR3 region has the DNA TGTGCCAGCAGCTTGGTCCAGGTGGGGGCTTTCTTT. The chain employs TRBV5-6 and TRBJ1-1; D unclear. Trimming took 0 bases from V and 11 from J, leaving 11 bases between them. CDR1 is SGHDT, CDR2 YYEEEE, per germline. The CDR3 spans 12 residues. The full variable domain, with the rest looked up from reference TRBV5-6 and TRBJ1-1, is DAGVTQSPTHLIKTRGQQVTLRCSPKSGHDTVSWYQQALGQGPQFIFQYYEEEERQRGNFPDRFSGHQFPNYSSELNVNALLLGDSALYLCASSLVQVGAFFGQGTRLTVV.

In DNA, the CDR3 is TGTGCCAGTAGTATAGGAGGGGGCGCCCCGGAAAAACTGTTTTTT. It translates to CASSIGGGAPEKLFF. V gene TRBV19 combines with J gene TRBJ1-4, with TRBD1 identical over 7 bases. The V and J ends lost 1 base and 8 bases, in that order; junction bases with no gene match: 7. Germline V CDR1 and CDR2: LNHDA, SQIVND (reference sequence). The CDR3 runs to 15 residues.

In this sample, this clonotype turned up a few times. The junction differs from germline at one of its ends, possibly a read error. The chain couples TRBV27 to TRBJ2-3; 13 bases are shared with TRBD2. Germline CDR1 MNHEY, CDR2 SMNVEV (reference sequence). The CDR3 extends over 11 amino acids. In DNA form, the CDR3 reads TGTGCCAGCAGTTTGGGGACTAGCGGGGTATTT. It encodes CASSLGTSGVF.

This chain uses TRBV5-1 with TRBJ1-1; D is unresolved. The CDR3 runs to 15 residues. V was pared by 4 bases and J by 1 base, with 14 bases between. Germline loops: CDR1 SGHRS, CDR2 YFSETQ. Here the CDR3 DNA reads TGCGCCAGCAGCGCCGCCGGGCTCTGGAACACTGAAGCTTTCTTT. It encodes CASSAAGLWNTEAFF.

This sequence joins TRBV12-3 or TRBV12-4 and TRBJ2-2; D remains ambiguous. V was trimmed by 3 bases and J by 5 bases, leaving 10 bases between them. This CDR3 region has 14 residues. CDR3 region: CASSLGFSTGELFF. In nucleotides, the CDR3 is TGTGCCAGCAGTTTGGGATTTTCTACCGGGGAGCTGTTTTTT.

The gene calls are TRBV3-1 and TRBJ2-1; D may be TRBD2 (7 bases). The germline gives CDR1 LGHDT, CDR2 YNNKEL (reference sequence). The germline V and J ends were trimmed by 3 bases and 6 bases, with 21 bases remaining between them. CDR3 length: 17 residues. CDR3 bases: TGTGCCAGCAGCCAGGTGGTTCGGGGGGCCCCCTTCAATGAGCAGTTCTTC. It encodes CASSQVVRGAPFNEQFF.

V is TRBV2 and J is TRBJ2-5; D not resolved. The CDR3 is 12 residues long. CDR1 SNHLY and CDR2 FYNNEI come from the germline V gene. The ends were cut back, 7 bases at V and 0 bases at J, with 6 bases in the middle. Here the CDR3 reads CASTGYQETQYF. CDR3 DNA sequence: TGTGCCAGCACTGGGTACCAAGAGACCCAGTACTTC.

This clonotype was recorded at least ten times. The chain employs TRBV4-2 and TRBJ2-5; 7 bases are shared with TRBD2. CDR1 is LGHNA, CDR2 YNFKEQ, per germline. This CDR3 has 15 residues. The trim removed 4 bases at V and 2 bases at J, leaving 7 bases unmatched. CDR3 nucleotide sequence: TGTGCCAGCAGCCGGACGGGGGGATCTCAAGAGACCCAGTACTTC. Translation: CASSRTGGSQETQYF.